The following is a T cell receptor beta chain sequence with its context. The record originates from a study of CD8 T cells in Susac syndrome. The CDR3 consists of 15 residues. Germline CDR1 reads MDHEN; CDR2 reads SYDVKM. The V gene end was trimmed by 4 bases and the J gene end by 7 bases; junction bases not matched to a gene: 10. RNA was extracted with the RNeasy kit, and a quantity of roughly 0.5 to 1 ug was reverse transcribed using random hexamers. TCRdb reprocessed the immunoSEQ multiplex PCR reads via MiXCR and lists one record per CDR3 protein. The sample contains approximately 300,000 distinct CDR3 sequences, approximately 85% of which appear only once.

V is TRBV28 and J is TRBJ1-5; 7 positions match TRBD1. Sequencing used CD8+ T cells from PBMCs. The clonotype was recovered from a human donor with multiple sclerosis. The CDR3 DNA is TGTGCCAGCAGTTCGACAGGGTGGGATGGACAGCCCCAGCATTTT. Protein sequence: CASSSTGWDGQPQHF.